The T cell receptor beta chain described here comes from a study of T cell repertoires in cytomegalovirus infection. Study context: The public TCR beta signatures pointed to both CMV infection and matching HLA type.

V lost 3 bases, J lost 3 bases, and 5 bases stayed unmatched. CDR3 length equals 15 residues. Looked up from germline, CDR1 is SGHNT and CDR2 is YENEEA. Study outcomes and limitations: Clonotype analysis showed dominance of the ex vivo response by HLA-C-restricted CMV-specific TCR beta clonotypes.

Using its own MiXCR run on the reads, TCRdb lists one record per CDR3 protein. The sample contains 700,000 to 900,000 distinct CDR3 sequences, roughly 28% of which appear only once. This clonotype was counted only a few times. As yet, its antigen is unknown. The sequence derives from a human donor in good health (CMV status not recorded). Some clones in this sample may be carry-over from other donors' samples. Source: cultured CD8+ T cells from PBMCs, taken from culture after CMV antigen stimulation. The V call is TRBV11-3, the J call TRBJ2-1; 7 bases line up with TRBD1. DNA for the CDR3: TGTGCCAGCAGCTTGCGGACAGGAAACTACAATGAGCAGTTCTTC. It codes for CASSLRTGNYNEQFF.